The source of this T cell receptor (beta chain) is a study of T cells after yellow fever vaccination. TCRdb re-called the 5' RACE reads with MiXCR, one entry per CDR3 protein. Of hundreds of thousands of distinct CDR3 sequences listed, 15% to 20% are singletons. This CDR3 is 17 amino acids long. Trimming shortened V by 5 bases and J by 0 bases, and 17 bases separated the two germline ends. Germline lookup yields CDR1 SGHVS and CDR2 FQNEAQ. This TCR derives from a man between 18 and 29 years old who received the YFV17D yellow fever vaccine. This material consisted of PBMCs, taken before the yellow fever booster vaccination. The chain recombines TRBV7-8 with TRBJ2-1; perhaps D is TRBD1 or TRBD2 (5 bases each). The CDR3 DNA sequence: TGTGCCAGCAGCCGCACGACGGGGCTAAACTCCTACAATGAGCAGTTCTTC. It specifies CASSRTTGLNSYNEQFF.